This T cell receptor (beta chain) stems from a study of spatial heterogeneity in lung cancer. This clonotype was counted ten times or more. Time point indicated: sample taken at primary tumor resection. Unsorted whole RNA of tumor, nontumor lung or frozen PBMC was sequenced. The cohort: some 70 early-stage, untreated non-small cell lung cancer patients. Carried by each TCR cDNA molecule was a unique molecular identifier. TCRdb re-analysed the 5' RACE reads in MiXCR, keeping a single row per CDR3 protein. There are about 48,000 distinct CDR3 sequences in the sample; approximately 5.3% occur only once, and around 10% lies in the top ten. The starting material was PBMCs, obtained at surgery. This TCR came from a male donor with early-stage non-small cell lung cancer.

The CDR3 loop reads CASSNRDRANYGYTF. The CDR3 coding sequence is TGTGCCAGCAGCAACCGGGACAGAGCTAACTATGGCTACACCTTC. The chain recombines TRBV7-2 with TRBJ1-2; 7 bases fit TRBD1. The CDR3 has 15 amino acids. V gave up 5 bases and J gave up 0 bases; unmatched junction bases: 6. Looked up from germline, CDR1 is SGHTA and CDR2 is FQGNSA.